This T cell receptor beta chain was obtained from a study of cytomegalovirus exposure and HLA in healthy donors. Study outcomes and limitations: Many donors shared some public TCRs, even though most TCR sequences were rare. In a later analysis, several top co-occurrence clusters appeared linked to parvovirus B19, influenza, CMV and Epstein-Barr virus.

This clone was picked up a small number of times. Antigen: not known. V was pared by 8 bases and J by 0 bases, with 15 bases between. The CDR3 is 14 residues long. CDR1 is SQVTM and CDR2 is ANQGSEA in the germline V gene. Use of 60 Vbeta and 13 Jbeta primers characterized the PCR. Sequencing was performed with immunoSEQ multiplex PCR; in TCRdb, only in-frame clones are kept and a portion is missing. The data hold around 140,000 clones, with about two thirds observed a single time. The sample was PBMCs. This TCR derives from a woman aged 40 to 49 in good health and CMV-seronegative. V usage is TRBV29-1 and J usage is TRBJ2-3; TRBD2 is a possible D gene (7 bases). CDR3 loop: CSTLGGRSTDTQYF. The CDR3 coding sequence is TGCAGCACACTGGGGGGGCGGAGCACAGATACGCAGTATTTT.